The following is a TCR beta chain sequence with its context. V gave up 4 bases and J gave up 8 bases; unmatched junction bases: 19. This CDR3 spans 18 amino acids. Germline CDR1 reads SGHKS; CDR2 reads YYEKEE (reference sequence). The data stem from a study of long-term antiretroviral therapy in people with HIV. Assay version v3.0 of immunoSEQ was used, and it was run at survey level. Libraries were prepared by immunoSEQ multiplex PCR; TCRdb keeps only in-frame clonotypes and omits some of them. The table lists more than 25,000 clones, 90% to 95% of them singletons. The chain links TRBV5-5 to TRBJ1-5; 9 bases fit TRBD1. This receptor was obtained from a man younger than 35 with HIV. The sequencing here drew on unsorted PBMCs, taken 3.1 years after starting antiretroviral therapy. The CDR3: CASSRIGGTGTPGEPQHF. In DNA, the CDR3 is TGTGCCAGCAGCAGGATCGGGGGGACAGGGACTCCCGGGGAGCCCCAGCATTTT.